This T cell receptor beta chain was identified during a study of T cell responses to AZD1222 COVID-19 vaccine. Findings and limits, study-wide: Every sample of the repertoires postdated the peak T cell response. The donor group comprised mostly white British people and more females; the analysis possibly underestimated clonal diversity. Recipients of AZD1222 seropositive at baseline numbered only five or six.

This CDR3 contains 17 residues. Germline V gives CDR1 MGHDK, CDR2 SYGVNS. V gave up 0 bases and J gave up 3 bases, with 17 bases separating them. TCRdb's table, derived via immunoSEQ multiplex PCR, lists solely in-frame clones and lacks some. The table records about 170,000 clones, around nine tenths of them present only once. A word on this clone: Its matching antigen is unknown.

Second-dose schedules of about 4 or about 12 weeks were combined. The chain has TRBV25-1 and TRBJ1-2, with D possibly matching TRBD1 (5 bases). The sequenced sample was peripheral blood, obtained 28 days after the second AZD1222 dose. This TCR was recovered from an adult who received the AZD1222 COVID-19 vaccine. CDR3 amino acids: CASSEYGAGRVDYGYTF. CDR3 DNA sequence: TGTGCCAGCAGTGAATATGGCGCAGGGCGGGTCGACTATGGCTACACCTTC.